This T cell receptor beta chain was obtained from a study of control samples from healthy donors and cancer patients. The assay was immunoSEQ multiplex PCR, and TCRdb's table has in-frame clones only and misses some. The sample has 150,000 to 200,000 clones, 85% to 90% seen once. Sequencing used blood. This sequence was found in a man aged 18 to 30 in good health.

The CDR3 loop reads CASGDGGGLTEAFF. In DNA, the CDR3 is TGTGCCAGCGGGGATGGAGGGGGTTTGACTGAAGCTTTCTTT. The chain has TRBV19 and TRBJ1-1, with D possibly TRBD1 on 6 matching bases. The CDR3 consists of 14 residues. Looked up from germline, CDR1 is LNHDA and CDR2 is SQIVND (reference sequence). Trimming took 9 bases from V and 5 from J, leaving 19 bases between them.